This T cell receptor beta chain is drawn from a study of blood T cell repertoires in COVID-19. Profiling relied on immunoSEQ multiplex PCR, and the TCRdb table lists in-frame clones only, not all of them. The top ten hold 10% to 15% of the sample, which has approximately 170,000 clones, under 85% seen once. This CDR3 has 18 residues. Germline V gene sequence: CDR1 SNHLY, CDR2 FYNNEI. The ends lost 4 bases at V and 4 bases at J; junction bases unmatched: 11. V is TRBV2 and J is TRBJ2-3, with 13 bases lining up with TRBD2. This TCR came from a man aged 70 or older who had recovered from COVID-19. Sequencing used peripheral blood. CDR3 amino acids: CASSAPWTSGSGADTQYF. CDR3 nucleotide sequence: TGTGCCAGCAGTGCCCCTTGGACTAGCGGGAGCGGCGCAGATACGCAGTATTTT. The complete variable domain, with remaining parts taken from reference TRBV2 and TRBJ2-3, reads EPEVTQTPSHQVTQMGQEVILRCVPISNHLYFYWYRQILGQKVEFLVSFYNNEISEKSEIFDDQFSVERPDGSNFTLKIRSTKLEDSAMYFCASSAPWTSGSGADTQYFGPGTRLTVL.